This TCR beta chain was recovered during a study of graft-versus-host responses after intestinal transplantation. Turning to the study itself: Grafts were multivisceral, liver-intestinal, or isolated intestinal. Anti-thymocyte globulin induction preceded approximately three years of tacrolimus and steroid maintenance in all recipients.

Germline V CDR1 and CDR2: MNHEY, SMNVEV (reference sequence). With 4 bases removed from V and 7 bases from J, the gap between germline ends came to 13 bases. CDR3 length: 14 residues. Of note for this clone: No antigen is known for it.

TCRdb's table, derived via immunoSEQ multiplex PCR, lists solely in-frame clones and lacks some. This sample has 70,000 to 80,000 clones; about 90% occur once, and the top ten carry approximately 1.3%. This chain joins TRBV27 and TRBJ1-4; the D gene is possibly TRBD1 (5 bases). Sequenced material: unstimulated CD8+ T cells sorted from spleen or lymph node cells, taken before intestinal transplant. The receptor was derived from a human donor who received an intestinal transplant. This CDR3 is CASSSTVWTEKLFF. The CDR3 nucleotides are TGTGCCAGCAGTTCGACAGTTTGGACTGAAAAACTGTTTTTT.